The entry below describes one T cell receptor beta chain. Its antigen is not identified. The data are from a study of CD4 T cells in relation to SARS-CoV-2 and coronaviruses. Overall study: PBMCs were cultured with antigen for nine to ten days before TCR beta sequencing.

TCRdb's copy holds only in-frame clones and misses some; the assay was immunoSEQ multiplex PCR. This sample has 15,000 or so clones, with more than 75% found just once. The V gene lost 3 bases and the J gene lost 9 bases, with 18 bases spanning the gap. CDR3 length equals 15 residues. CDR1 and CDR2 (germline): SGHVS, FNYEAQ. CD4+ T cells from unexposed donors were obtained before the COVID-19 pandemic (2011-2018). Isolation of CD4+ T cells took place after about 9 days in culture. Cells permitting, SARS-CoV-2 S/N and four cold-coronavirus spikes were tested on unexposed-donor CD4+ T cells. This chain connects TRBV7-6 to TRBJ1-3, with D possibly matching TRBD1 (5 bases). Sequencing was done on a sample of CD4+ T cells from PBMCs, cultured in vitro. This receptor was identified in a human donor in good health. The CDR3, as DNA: TGTGCCAGCAGCTTTGCGGGATCCAGGGACGGCACCATATATTTT. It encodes CASSFAGSRDGTIYF.